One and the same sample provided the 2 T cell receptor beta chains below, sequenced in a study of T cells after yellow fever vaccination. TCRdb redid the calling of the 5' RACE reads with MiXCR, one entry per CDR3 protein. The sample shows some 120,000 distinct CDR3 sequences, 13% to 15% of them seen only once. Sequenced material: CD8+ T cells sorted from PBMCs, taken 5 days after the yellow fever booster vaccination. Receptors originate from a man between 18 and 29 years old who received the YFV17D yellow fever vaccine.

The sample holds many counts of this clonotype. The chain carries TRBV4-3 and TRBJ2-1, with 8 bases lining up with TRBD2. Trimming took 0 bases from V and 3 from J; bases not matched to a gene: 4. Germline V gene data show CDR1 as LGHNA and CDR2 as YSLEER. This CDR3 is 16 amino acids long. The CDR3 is CASSQDASGGYNEQFF. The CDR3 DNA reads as TGCGCCAGCAGCCAAGATGCAAGCGGGGGCTACAATGAGCAGTTCTTC.

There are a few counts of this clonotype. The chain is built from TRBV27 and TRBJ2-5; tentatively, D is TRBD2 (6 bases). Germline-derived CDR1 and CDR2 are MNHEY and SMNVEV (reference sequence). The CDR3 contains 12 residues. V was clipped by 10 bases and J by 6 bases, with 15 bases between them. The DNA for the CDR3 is TGTGCCACCCGCGGGGTCGGTCAGACCCAGTACTTC. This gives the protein CATRGVGQTQYF.